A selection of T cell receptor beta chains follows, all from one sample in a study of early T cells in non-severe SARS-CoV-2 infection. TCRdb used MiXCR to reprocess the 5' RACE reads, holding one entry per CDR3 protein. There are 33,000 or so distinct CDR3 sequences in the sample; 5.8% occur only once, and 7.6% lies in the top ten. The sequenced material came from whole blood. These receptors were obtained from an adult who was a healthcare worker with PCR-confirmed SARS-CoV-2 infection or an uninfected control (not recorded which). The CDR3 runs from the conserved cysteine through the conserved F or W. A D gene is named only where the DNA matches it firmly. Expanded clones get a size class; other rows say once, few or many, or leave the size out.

CDR3 protein: CASSLNREITEAFF; CDR3 DNA: TGTGCCAGCTCACTTAACCGGGAGATCACTGAAGCTTTCTTT; V gene: TRBV18; D gene: NA; J gene: TRBJ1-1; clone size: many
CDR3 protein: CASSWTSGATDTQYF; CDR3 DNA: TGCGCCAGCAGCTGGACTAGCGGGGCCACAGATACGCAGTATTTT; V gene: TRBV5-1; D gene: TRBD2; J gene: TRBJ2-3; clone size: NA
CDR3 protein: CASSPGQGALHNYGYTF; CDR3 DNA: TGTGCCAGCAGTCCTGGACAGGGGGCCTTACATAACTATGGCTACACCTTC; V gene: TRBV7-9; D gene: TRBD1; J gene: TRBJ1-2; clone size: many
CDR3 protein: CASSLGLTGTSGRVGSNEQFF; CDR3 DNA: TGCGCCAGCAGCTTGGGATTAACCGGGACTAGCGGGAGGGTCGGGAGCAATGAGCAGTTCTTC; V gene: TRBV5-1; D gene: TRBD2; J gene: TRBJ2-1; clone size: many
CDR3 protein: CSARTGIYGYTF; CDR3 DNA: TGCAGTGCCCGAACAGGGATCTATGGCTACACCTTC; V gene: TRBV20-1; D gene: NA; J gene: TRBJ1-2; clone size: many
CDR3 protein: CASRGGNNEQFF; CDR3 DNA: TGTGCCAGCAGAGGCGGCAACAATGAGCAGTTCTTC; V gene: TRBV2; D gene: NA; J gene: TRBJ2-1; clone size: few
CDR3 protein: CASSSGQGPTGELFF; CDR3 DNA: TGTGCCAGCAGTTCCGGACAGGGGCCCACCGGGGAGCTGTTTTTT; V gene: TRBV7-2; D gene: TRBD1; J gene: TRBJ2-2; clone size: many
CDR3 protein: CASSLGLAAAYEQYF; CDR3 DNA: TGTGCCAGCAGCTTAGGACTAGCCGCCGCCTACGAGCAGTACTTC; V gene: TRBV7-2; D gene: TRBD2; J gene: TRBJ2-7; clone size: few
CDR3 protein: CASSREETQYF; CDR3 DNA: TGTGCCAGCAGCCGGGAGGAGACCCAGTACTTC; V gene: TRBV5-4; D gene: NA; J gene: TRBJ2-5; clone size: many
CDR3 protein: CASSEYKGVGETQYF; CDR3 DNA: TGTGCCAGCAGTGAATATAAGGGAGTGGGCGAGACCCAGTACTTC; V gene: TRBV25-1; D gene: NA; J gene: TRBJ2-5; clone size: many
CDR3 protein: CASSRVGNEQFF; CDR3 DNA: TGTGCCAGCAGCCGAGTCGGGAATGAGCAGTTCTTC; V gene: TRBV5-4; D gene: NA; J gene: TRBJ2-1; clone size: many
CDR3 protein: CSVDLPRQSSGNTIYF; CDR3 DNA: TGCAGCGTTGATCTACCACGACAGAGCTCTGGAAACACCATATATTTT; V gene: TRBV29-1; D gene: NA; J gene: TRBJ1-3; clone size: many
CDR3 protein: CASGLGFTEKLFF; CDR3 DNA: TGTGCTAGTGGTTTGGGGTTTACCGAAAAACTGTTTTTT; V gene: TRBV12-5; D gene: NA; J gene: TRBJ1-4; clone size: many
CDR3 protein: CASSFDRGNQPQHF; CDR3 DNA: TGTGCCAGCAGTTTCGACAGGGGCAATCAGCCCCAGCATTTT; V gene: TRBV12-3/TRBV12-4; D gene: TRBD1; J gene: TRBJ1-5; clone size: many
CDR3 protein: CSGTVGVGTEAFF; CDR3 DNA: TGCAGCGGGACTGTCGGGGTGGGCACTGAAGCTTTCTTT; V gene: TRBV29-1; D gene: NA; J gene: TRBJ1-1; clone size: NA
CDR3 protein: CATGWGYEQYF; CDR3 DNA: TGTGCTACGGGGTGGGGATACGAGCAGTACTTC; V gene: TRBV19; D gene: NA; J gene: TRBJ2-7; clone size: many
CDR3 protein: CSASGTVQDTQYF; CDR3 DNA: TGCAGTGCTAGCGGGACCGTCCAGGATACGCAGTATTTT; V gene: TRBV20-1; D gene: NA; J gene: TRBJ2-3; clone size: NA
CDR3 protein: CASSVTGGWLNEQYF; CDR3 DNA: TGTGCCAGCAGCGTAACAGGGGGTTGGTTGAACGAGCAGTACTTC; V gene: TRBV9; D gene: TRBD1; J gene: TRBJ2-7; clone size: many
CDR3 protein: CANYLRGLAKNIQYF; CDR3 DNA: TGCGCGAACTACCTTAGGGGTTTAGCCAAAAACATTCAGTACTTC; V gene: TRBV4-1; D gene: NA; J gene: TRBJ2-4; clone size: many
CDR3 protein: CSAPWRVSTDTQYF; CDR3 DNA: TGCAGTGCTCCTTGGCGGGTTAGCACAGATACGCAGTATTTT; V gene: TRBV20-1; D gene: NA; J gene: TRBJ2-3; clone size: many
CDR3 protein: CASRLQGATDTQYF; CDR3 DNA: TGTGCCAGTAGATTACAGGGGGCCACAGATACGCAGTATTTT; V gene: TRBV19; D gene: TRBD1; J gene: TRBJ2-3; clone size: many
CDR3 protein: CAISTGLDTGELFF; CDR3 DNA: TGTGCCATCAGTACGGGACTGGACACCGGGGAGCTGTTTTTT; V gene: TRBV10-3; D gene: NA; J gene: TRBJ2-2; clone size: many
CDR3 protein: CASSLNSQGPNSPLHF; CDR3 DNA: TGTGCCAGCAGTCTCAATTCCCAGGGGCCAAATTCACCCCTCCACTTT; V gene: TRBV12-3/TRBV12-4; D gene: NA; J gene: TRBJ1-6; clone size: many
CDR3 protein: CASSSLRDSSSGANVLTF; CDR3 DNA: TGTGCCAGCAGCTCGCTAAGGGACAGCAGCTCTGGGGCCAACGTCCTGACTTTC; V gene: TRBV7-9; D gene: TRBD1; J gene: TRBJ2-6; clone size: many
CDR3 protein: CASSQDGARGNQPQHF; CDR3 DNA: TGTGCCAGCAGCCAAGATGGCGCGAGGGGCAATCAGCCCCAGCATTTT; V gene: TRBV4-2; D gene: NA; J gene: TRBJ1-5; clone size: many
CDR3 protein: CASSQGASGKFYNEQFF; CDR3 DNA: TGTGCCAGCAGCCAAGGTGCCAGCGGCAAGTTCTACAATGAGCAGTTCTTC; V gene: TRBV4-2; D gene: NA; J gene: TRBJ2-1; clone size: medium-sized
CDR3 protein: CASSSWQGAVGEAFF; CDR3 DNA: TGTGCCAGCAGTTCCTGGCAGGGGGCCGTTGGTGAAGCTTTCTTT; V gene: TRBV6-5; D gene: TRBD1; J gene: TRBJ1-1; clone size: many
CDR3 protein: CASSYSKLDRGSEKLFF; CDR3 DNA: TGTGCCAGCAGTTACTCGAAGTTGGACAGGGGAAGTGAAAAACTGTTTTTT; V gene: TRBV6-5; D gene: TRBD1; J gene: TRBJ1-4; clone size: many
CDR3 protein: CASSSLARLAGTICEQFF; CDR3 DNA: TGTGCCAGCAGCTCCTTAGCCCGACTAGCGGGGACTATTTGTGAGCAGTTCTTC; V gene: TRBV12-1; D gene: NA; J gene: TRBJ2-1; clone size: many
CDR3 protein: CSVEGLGQGLNEQYF; CDR3 DNA: TGCAGCGTTGAAGGTTTGGGACAGGGTTTGAACGAGCAGTACTTC; V gene: TRBV29-1; D gene: TRBD1; J gene: TRBJ2-7; clone size: many
CDR3 protein: CASSQGGQFFQYF; CDR3 DNA: TGCGCCAGCAGCCAAGGGGGACAGTTTTTCCAGTACTTC; V gene: TRBV4-3; D gene: TRBD1; J gene: TRBJ2-4; clone size: few
CDR3 protein: CASRRGTGRDSEQYF; CDR3 DNA: TGTGCCAGTAGGAGGGGCACGGGCCGTGATTCCGAGCAGTACTTC; V gene: TRBV19; D gene: NA; J gene: TRBJ2-7; clone size: many
CDR3 protein: CASRGPQGGVETQYF; CDR3 DNA: TGTGCCAGCAGGGGACCACAGGGAGGAGTTGAGACCCAGTACTTC; V gene: TRBV7-9; D gene: NA; J gene: TRBJ2-5; clone size: many
CDR3 protein: CSAIKTGAYEQYF; CDR3 DNA: TGCAGTGCTATTAAAACAGGGGCATACGAGCAGTACTTC; V gene: TRBV20-1; D gene: TRBD1; J gene: TRBJ2-7; clone size: many
CDR3 protein: CATRGAVNTEAFF; CDR3 DNA: TGTGCCACCAGGGGGGCTGTGAACACTGAAGCTTTCTTT; V gene: TRBV12-3/TRBV12-4; D gene: TRBD1; J gene: TRBJ1-1; clone size: NA
CDR3 protein: CASKREARTDTQYF; CDR3 DNA: TGTGCCAGCAAGCGGGAGGCCCGCACAGATACGCAGTATTTT; V gene: TRBV5-4; D gene: TRBD2; J gene: TRBJ2-3; clone size: many
CDR3 protein: CASSRQAAPEDTQYF; CDR3 DNA: TGTGCCAGCAGCCGTCAGGCAGCCCCTGAAGATACGCAGTATTTT; V gene: TRBV7-8; D gene: NA; J gene: TRBJ2-3; clone size: many
CDR3 protein: CASSATPPGYGAETQYF; CDR3 DNA: TGTGCCAGCAGCGCGACCCCCCCGGGATATGGGGCGGAGACCCAGTACTTC; V gene: TRBV6-6; D gene: NA; J gene: TRBJ2-5; clone size: NA
CDR3 protein: CSASYLPAGVDQETQYF; CDR3 DNA: TGCAGTGCCAGTTACCTCCCGGCAGGGGTGGACCAAGAGACCCAGTACTTC; V gene: TRBV20-1; D gene: NA; J gene: TRBJ2-5; clone size: many
CDR3 protein: CAISEWTVSEQYF; CDR3 DNA: TGTGCCATCAGTGAGTGGACAGTTTCCGAGCAGTACTTC; V gene: TRBV10-3; D gene: NA; J gene: TRBJ2-7; clone size: many
CDR3 protein: CSARGDRMNTEAFF; CDR3 DNA: TGCAGTGCTAGGGGGGACCGGATGAACACTGAAGCTTTCTTT; V gene: TRBV20-1; D gene: NA; J gene: TRBJ1-1; clone size: many
CDR3 protein: CASSSRLAGGETQYF; CDR3 DNA: TGTGCCAGCAGCTCGAGACTAGCGGGAGGAGAGACCCAGTACTTC; V gene: TRBV7-8; D gene: TRBD2; J gene: TRBJ2-5; clone size: few
CDR3 protein: CASSSMPGQGRQETQYF; CDR3 DNA: TGTGCCAGCAGCTCAATGCCGGGACAGGGGAGACAAGAGACCCAGTACTTC; V gene: TRBV7-9; D gene: TRBD1; J gene: TRBJ2-5; clone size: NA
CDR3 protein: CASSPPRGVNYGYTF; CDR3 DNA: TGTGCCAGCTCACCACCGCGGGGGGTAAACTATGGCTACACCTTC; V gene: TRBV18; D gene: NA; J gene: TRBJ1-2; clone size: many
CDR3 protein: CASSPLAGNTDTQYF; CDR3 DNA: TGTGCCAGCAGCCCCCTAGCGGGAAACACAGATACGCAGTATTTT; V gene: TRBV7-7; D gene: TRBD2; J gene: TRBJ2-3; clone size: many
CDR3 protein: CASTHGKGIGIDGYTF; CDR3 DNA: TGTGCCAGCACCCACGGGAAAGGGATAGGAATTGATGGCTACACCTTC; V gene: TRBV6-5; D gene: NA; J gene: TRBJ1-2; clone size: many
CDR3 protein: CASSVPGLTKYNQPQHF; CDR3 DNA: TGTGCCAGTAGTGTACCAGGGTTGACCAAGTACAATCAGCCCCAGCATTTT; V gene: TRBV19; D gene: NA; J gene: TRBJ1-5; clone size: many
CDR3 protein: CASSVGGGAGTEAFF; CDR3 DNA: TGTGCCAGCAGCGTAGGTGGGGGAGCGGGCACTGAAGCTTTCTTT; V gene: TRBV9; D gene: NA; J gene: TRBJ1-1; clone size: few
CDR3 protein: CASSAQGASNEKLFF; CDR3 DNA: TGTGCCAGCAGCGCACAGGGGGCATCTAATGAAAAACTGTTTTTT; V gene: TRBV13; D gene: TRBD1; J gene: TRBJ1-4; clone size: many
CDR3 protein: CASSPNSGNGETQYF; CDR3 DNA: TGTGCCAGCAGTCCCAATAGCGGGAATGGAGAGACCCAGTACTTC; V gene: TRBV6-5; D gene: TRBD2; J gene: TRBJ2-5; clone size: many
CDR3 protein: CSAVKTGSYEQYF; CDR3 DNA: TGCAGTGCAGTCAAGACAGGCTCCTACGAGCAGTACTTC; V gene: TRBV20-1; D gene: NA; J gene: TRBJ2-7; clone size: many
CDR3 protein: CASSGEGTRHPQETQYF; CDR3 DNA: TGTGCCAGCAGCGGGGAAGGGACTAGACATCCGCAAGAGACCCAGTACTTC; V gene: TRBV5-4; D gene: TRBD2; J gene: TRBJ2-5; clone size: few
CDR3 protein: CASSYMGGNTIYF; CDR3 DNA: TGTGCCAGCAGCTATATGGGCGGAAACACCATATATTTT; V gene: TRBV12-3/TRBV12-4; D gene: NA; J gene: TRBJ1-3; clone size: many
CDR3 protein: CASSYNGWYGYTF; CDR3 DNA: TGTGCCAGCAGTTACAACGGCTGGTATGGCTACACCTTC; V gene: TRBV6-2/TRBV6-3; D gene: NA; J gene: TRBJ1-2; clone size: many
CDR3 protein: CSVELGLRHGYTF; CDR3 DNA: TGCAGCGTTGAATTGGGGCTCCGTCATGGCTACACCTTC; V gene: TRBV29-1; D gene: NA; J gene: TRBJ1-2; clone size: once
CDR3 protein: CASSLWDTKTSGGPSTDTQYF; CDR3 DNA: TGTGCCAGCAGTTTATGGGACACTAAGACTAGCGGGGGACCTAGCACAGATACGCAGTATTTT; V gene: TRBV28; D gene: TRBD2; J gene: TRBJ2-3; clone size: few
CDR3 protein: CSVTLAGSYNEQFF; CDR3 DNA: TGCAGCGTCACACTAGCGGGGTCCTACAATGAGCAGTTCTTC; V gene: TRBV29-1; D gene: TRBD2; J gene: TRBJ2-1; clone size: few
CDR3 protein: CACNQGAPNQPQHF; CDR3 DNA: TGTGCCTGCAATCAGGGGGCACCGAATCAGCCCCAGCATTTT; V gene: TRBV30; D gene: TRBD1; J gene: TRBJ1-5; clone size: many
CDR3 protein: CASSSGAFGNSPLHF; CDR3 DNA: TGCGCCAGCAGCTCGGGGGCGTTCGGTAATTCACCCCTCCACTTT; V gene: TRBV5-1; D gene: NA; J gene: TRBJ1-6; clone size: few
CDR3 protein: CASSTRGGNQPQHF; CDR3 DNA: TGTGCCAGCAGTACAAGGGGGGGCAATCAGCCCCAGCATTTT; V gene: TRBV12-3/TRBV12-4; D gene: NA; J gene: TRBJ1-5; clone size: many